These 15 T cell receptor beta chains were all obtained from the same sample, sequenced in a study of metastatic and nonmetastatic thyroid tumors. Treatment of any kind had been given to no patient before thyroid surgery. MiXCR was used by TCRdb to re-call the PCR reads. The data contain tens of thousands of clones, about 30% of them singletons. The sequenced sample was tumor tissue. These receptors all stem from a female donor with papillary thyroid cancer or a benign thyroid nodule (not recorded which). Some clones in this sample may be carry-over from other donors' samples.

Judged by abundance, this clone is medium-sized. Other DNA sequences within the sample encode an identical CDR3. The J gene is TRBJ1-3, the V gene TRBV15, with unresolved D. The germline CDR1 and CDR2 sequences are LNHNV and YYDKDF (reference sequence). This CDR3 contains 15 residues. V was cut by 0 bases and J by 0 bases, with 6 bases left in between. The CDR3 DNA sequence: TGTGCCACCAGCAGAGAGGGTTTCTCTGGAAACACCATATATTTT. Amino acid sequence: CATSREGFSGNTIYF.

This clone was seen only a few times. The chain joins TRBV6-6 to TRBJ2-3; D gene ambiguous. CDR3 length: 16 residues. In germline, CDR1 is MNHNY, CDR2 SVGAGI (reference sequence). The V end lost 3 bases, the J end lost 7 bases, and 20 bases lay between the germline ends. The CDR3 bases are TGTGCCAGCAGTTATGGCCCTGAACACCATGCATATACGCAGTATTTT. Translating it yields CASSYGPEHHAYTQYF.

This clone was picked up a small number of times. The gene calls are TRBV12-5 and TRBJ1-1; 7 bases are a match to TRBD1. The V and J ends lost 5 bases and 1 base, in that order; junction bases with no gene match: 10. Germline values: CDR1 LGHNT, CDR2 FRNRAP. The CDR3 totals 16 residues. This chain's CDR3 is CASGRPGGNPNTEAFF. The DNA of the CDR3 is TGTGCTAGTGGTCGCCCAGGGGGGAACCCGAACACTGAAGCTTTCTTT. The complete variable domain, with remaining parts taken from reference TRBV12-5 and TRBJ1-1, reads DARVTQTPRHKVTEMGQEVTMRCQPILGHNTVFWYRQTMMQGLELLAYFRNRAPLDDSGMPKDRFSAEMPDATLATLKIQPSEPRDSAVYFCASGRPGGNPNTEAFFGQGTRLTVV.

This clone came up many times. The chain carries TRBV9 and TRBJ2-5; tentatively, D is TRBD2 (5 bases). V dropped 4 bases and J dropped 1 base, with 11 bases sitting between them. The germline V gene has CDR1 SGDLS and CDR2 YYNGEE. The CDR3 loop spans 14 amino acids. The CDR3 loop is CASSPGRGQETQYF. CDR3 nucleotides: TGTGCCAGCAGCCCAGGACGGGGCCAAGAGACCCAGTACTTC.

This clone was seen repeatedly, ten times or more. The V and J genes are TRBV20-1 and TRBJ2-3; D is ambiguous. CDR1 is DFQATT and CDR2 is SNEGSKA in the germline V gene (reference sequence). The CDR3 consists of 12 residues. Trimming removed 1 base from V and 0 bases from J, with 2 bases in between. The CDR3 protein is CSARVSTDTQYF. The CDR3 DNA reads TGCAGTGCTAGAGTCAGCACAGATACGCAGTATTTT.

On this clone: At one boundary the junction diverges from the germline segment, which might be a read error. Other DNA sequences in the same sample also yield this CDR3. V usage is TRBV5-8 and J usage is TRBJ2-5; D is unresolved. The CDR3 is made up of 14 amino acids. Germline lookup yields CDR1 SGHTS and CDR2 YDEGEE. CDR3 sequence (DNA): TGTGCCAGTAGCTTGTGGTGGGGTCAGGAGACCCAGTACTTC. As protein: CASSLWWGQETQYF.

The chain has TRBV20-1 and TRBJ2-3; D is undetermined. V lost 6 bases to trimming and J lost 10 bases, with 14 bases between them. The CDR3 extends over 11 amino acids. From germline, CDR1 is DFQATT and CDR2 SNEGSKA (reference sequence). The CDR3 protein is CSAASGTAQYF. The DNA of the CDR3 is TGCAGTGCCGCATCCGGTACGGCGCAGTATTTT.

On this clone itself: A much larger clone lies one base from this, so it may be a read error. This chain links TRBV29-1 with TRBJ2-4, with 10 bases matching TRBD2. V shed 6 bases and J 10 bases; nucleotides not matched to a gene: 6. Germline V gives CDR1 SQVTM, CDR2 ANQGSEA. This CDR3 spans 12 amino acids. In DNA, the CDR3 is TGCAGCGTAAAAGCGGGGGGGGAAATTCAGTACTTC. Translation gives CSVKAGGEIQYF.

This clone has a count of ten or more. The chain links TRBV12-3 or TRBV12-4 to TRBJ2-3, with D perhaps TRBD1 or TRBD2 (5 bases each). Between the trimmed V and J ends, which lost 5 bases and 0 bases, there was a span of 15 bases. The CDR3 covers 16 residues. CDR3 amino acids: CASSPGTEHSTDTQYF. As DNA, the CDR3 is TGTGCCAGCAGTCCCGGGACGGAGCATAGCACAGATACGCAGTATTTT.

The gene calls are TRBV20-1 and TRBJ1-2, with D possibly being TRBD1 (5 bases). The V end was cut by 7 bases, the J end by 7 bases, with 13 bases between. This CDR3 is built from 11 residues. CDR1 is DFQATT, CDR2 SNEGSKA, per germline (reference sequence). CDR3 loop: CSVAGGGGYTF. The CDR3 bases are TGCAGTGTCGCCGGGGGAGGTGGCTACACCTTC.

In this sample, this clone turned up many times. The chain combines TRBV5-1 with TRBJ2-2, with D perhaps matching TRBD1 (5 bases). The CDR3 covers 15 residues. Germline V lookup: CDR1 SGHRS, CDR2 YFSETQ. V gave up 3 bases and J gave up 4 bases, with 13 bases separating them. The CDR3, as DNA: TGCGCCAGCAGCTCAACGACAGAACTCACCGGGGAGCTGTTTTTT. It encodes CASSSTTELTGELFF. Full variable domain (remainder filled in from reference TRBV5-1 and TRBJ2-2): KAGVTQTPRYLIKTRGQQVTLSCSPISGHRSVSWYQQTPGQGLQFLFEYFSETQRNKGNFPGRFSGRQFSNSRSEMNVSTLELGDSALYLCASSSTTELTGELFFGEGSRLTVL.

The V gene is TRBV7-2, the J gene TRBJ1-1; 9 nucleotides line up with TRBD1. The V and J ends lost 1 base and 10 bases, in that order; junction bases with no gene match: 4. Germline assignment: CDR1 SGHTA and CDR2 FQGNSA. The CDR3 is 13 amino acids. The CDR3 is CASSLGGTGPAFF. CDR3 sequence (DNA): TGTGCCAGCAGCTTAGGGGGGACAGGGCCAGCTTTCTTT.

This clone occurred many times. The CDR3 DNA reads TGTGCCAGCAGCTTAGCCCTCGAGGGGGTGCGGGAGCTGTTTTTT. Its protein product is CASSLALEGVRELFF. The rearrangement uses TRBV7-8 and TRBJ2-2; D is possibly TRBD1 (6 bases). This CDR3 spans 15 amino acids. Trimming cost V 0 bases and J 9 bases, with 14 bases left between them. Germline V lookup: CDR1 SGHVS, CDR2 FQNEAQ.

This rearrangement joins TRBV5-1 to TRBJ1-2; 9 bases are shared with TRBD1. Trimming removed 0 bases from V and 5 bases from J; junction bases left unmatched: 2. The CDR3 has 14 residues. Germline V lookup: CDR1 SGHRS, CDR2 YFSETQ. CDR3 sequence reads: CASSLDRGRYGYTF. The CDR3 DNA reads as TGCGCCAGCAGCTTGGACAGGGGGCGTTATGGCTACACCTTC.

A word on this clone: Given a much more abundant clone one base away, this may be a read error. Other DNA sequences in the same sample also yield this CDR3. V and J are TRBV10-3 and TRBJ1-5; a possible D gene is TRBD1 (5 bases). Germline V gene sequence: CDR1 ENHRY, CDR2 SYGVKD. This CDR3 contains 15 residues. Here the CDR3 reads CAISESTRGVKPQHF. CDR3 DNA: TGTGCCATCAGTGAGTCCACCCGGGGGGTCAAGCCACAGCATTTT.